These 23 T cell receptor beta chains originate from one sample sequenced in a study of blood T cell repertoires in COVID-19. The assay was immunoSEQ multiplex PCR, and TCRdb's table has in-frame clones only and misses some. The table includes around 400,000 clones, 70% to 90% detected once. Material for sequencing was PBMCs or T cells enriched from blood (not recorded which). The receptor set was obtained from a woman aged 18-29 years who had been exposed to COVID-19.

Remarks on this clone: Other DNA sequences of this sample code for an identical CDR3. This chain uses TRBV7-9 with TRBJ2-1; perhaps TRBD1 as D (5 bases). Trimming took 0 bases from V and 8 from J, leaving 5 bases between them. Germline-derived CDR1 and CDR2 are SEHNR and FQNEAQ (reference sequence). This CDR3 spans 12 amino acids. CDR3 DNA: TGTGCCAGCAGCTTAGCCAGGGATGAGCAGTTCTTC. Amino acid sequence: CASSLARDEQFF. Using reference TRBV7-9 and TRBJ2-1 for the parts outside the CDR3, the full variable domain is DTGVSQNPRHKITKRGQNVTFRCDPISEHNRLYWYRQTLGQGPEFLTYFQNEAQLEKSRLLSDRFSAERPKGSFSTLEIQRTEQGDSAMYLCASSLARDEQFFGPGTRLTVL.

The chain combines TRBV4-2 with TRBJ2-3; TRBD2 aligns across 12 bases. This CDR3 comprises 16 residues. The V and J ends lost 5 bases and 1 base, in that order; junction bases with no gene match: 4. Germline V gives CDR1 LGHNA, CDR2 YNFKEQ. CDR3 coding DNA: TGTGCCAGCAGCTCCCTAGCGGGAGGGCGCACAGATACGCAGTATTTT. Protein product: CASSSLAGGRTDTQYF.

V usage is TRBV11-2 and J usage is TRBJ2-6, with 10 bases matching TRBD1. Germline CDR1 SGHAT, CDR2 FQNNGV. The CDR3 totals 16 residues. Trimming took 5 bases from V and 4 from J; bases not matched to a gene: 5. DNA of the CDR3: TGTGCCAGCAGCGCCGGGACAGGGGCCGGGGCCAACGTCCTGACTTTC. Amino acid sequence: CASSAGTGAGANVLTF.

The chain employs TRBV28 and TRBJ1-6, with D possibly TRBD1 on 5 matching bases. Germline CDR1 is MDHEN and CDR2 is SYDVKM. Trimming shortened V by 3 bases and J by 3 bases, and 12 bases separated the two germline ends. This CDR3 has 16 residues. The CDR3 loop reads CASSFLQGSYNSPLHF. The CDR3 bases are TGTGCCAGCAGTTTCCTCCAGGGCAGCTATAATTCACCCCTCCACTTT. Full variable domain (missing parts from reference TRBV28 and TRBJ1-6): DVKVTQSSRYLVKRTGEKVFLECVQDMDHENMFWYRQDPGLGLRLIYFSYDVKMKEKGDIPEGYSVSREKKERFSLILESASTNQTSMYLCASSFLQGSYNSPLHFGNGTRLTVT.

This clone is a singleton in its sample. The chain has TRBV3-1 (or the pseudogene TRBV3-2) and TRBJ1-6; TRBD1 aligns across 9 bases. The CDR3 spans 14 residues. Germline V gene data show CDR1 as LGHDT and CDR2 as YNNKEL (reference sequence). V was pared by 7 bases and J by 6 bases, with 4 bases of the junction left unmatched. The CDR3 DNA is TGTGCCAGCACCTACAGGGGGCCTAATTCACCCCTCCACTTT. The encoded protein is CASTYRGPNSPLHF.

In its sample, this clone was seen once. The chain links TRBV27 to TRBJ2-1; D may be TRBD2 (6 bases). V shed 5 bases and J shed 8 bases, with 16 bases lying between them. CDR3 size: 14 residues. Per germline, CDR1 MNHEY and CDR2 SMNVEV (reference sequence). The CDR3 DNA follows: TGTGCCAGCAGTATGCCTCTAGCGCGCGATGAGCAGTTCTTC. It encodes CASSMPLARDEQFF.

In this sample, this clone turned up a few times. V usage is TRBV11-1 and J usage is TRBJ2-2; 8 bases map to TRBD1. Germline CDR1 SGHAT, CDR2 FQDESV (reference sequence). CDR3 length: 15 amino acids. Trimming removed 4 bases from V and 6 bases from J; junction bases left unmatched: 7. CDR3 nucleotide sequence: TGTGCCAGCAGCTCTAAGACAGGGGAATCCGGGGAGCTGTTTTTT. It codes for CASSSKTGESGELFF.

This chain uses TRBV6-4 with TRBJ2-3, with a tentative D call TRBD2 (5 bases). CDR3 length: 16 residues. Germline assignment: CDR1 MRHNA and CDR2 SNTAGT. The V gene lost 4 bases and the J gene lost 2 bases, with 16 bases spanning the gap. This chain's CDR3 is CASSVIPGIPTDTQYF. CDR3 coding DNA: TGTGCCAGCAGTGTGATTCCGGGAATACCCACAGATACGCAGTATTTT.

The genes are TRBV28 and TRBJ1-2; a possible D gene is TRBD1 (5 bases). CDR3 size: 16 residues. Trimming removed 5 bases from V and 6 bases from J, with 22 bases in between. CDR1 and CDR2 from the germline V gene are MDHEN and SYDVKM. This chain's CDR3 is CASSPGPGRRGDGYTF. As DNA, the CDR3 is TGTGCCAGCAGTCCCGGCCCGGGACGGAGGGGAGATGGCTACACCTTC.

The chain has TRBV7-3 and TRBJ2-1, with D perhaps TRBD2 (5 bases). The V gene lost 5 bases and the J gene lost 7 bases, with 12 bases spanning the gap. The CDR3 has 13 residues. Germline CDR1 reads SGHTA; CDR2 reads FQGTGA. The CDR3 DNA follows: TGTGCCAGCAGCCCCGGGTCGGGGAATGAGCAGTTCTTC. Translating it yields CASSPGSGNEQFF.

This clone has just one count. The V gene is TRBV24-1, the J gene TRBJ2-1; 7 bases fit TRBD2. With V trimmed by 0 bases and J by 2 bases, 3 bases remained unmatched. Per the germline V gene, CDR1 is KGHDR and CDR2 is SFDVKD. This CDR3 spans 16 amino acids. The CDR3 region is CATSDLRAGAYNEQFF. The DNA of the CDR3 is TGTGCCACCAGTGATTTGCGGGCGGGAGCCTACAATGAGCAGTTCTTC.

Concerning this clone: At one end, the junction sequence differs from germline, possibly due to a read error. This sequence joins TRBV18 and TRBJ1-5; no reliable D call. Germline V CDR1 and CDR2: KGHSH, LQKENI. The CDR3 runs to 13 residues. DNA of the CDR3: TGTGCCAGCTCACCATCTAGCAAACAGCCCCAGCATTTT. This gives the protein CASSPSSKQPQHF.

V is TRBV9 and J is TRBJ2-7, with 12 positions matching TRBD1. J gave up 4 bases and V 0 bases, and 5 bases lay outside the gene matches. The CDR3 totals 16 residues. Per germline, CDR1 SGDLS and CDR2 YYNGEE. The DNA for the CDR3 is TGTGCCAGCAGCGTAGAAGGGACAGGGGGCCGGTACGAGCAGTACTTC. Translated: CASSVEGTGGRYEQYF.

The chain joins TRBV5-1 to TRBJ2-5; D unclear. The germline V gene encodes CDR1 SGHRS and CDR2 YFSETQ. The CDR3 covers 18 residues. V was cut by 2 bases and J by 2 bases, with 22 bases left in between. This CDR3 reads CASSLGGAPTPLQETQYF. The CDR3 nucleotides read TGCGCCAGCAGCTTAGGCGGAGCCCCAACCCCACTTCAAGAGACCCAGTACTTC.

The J gene is TRBJ1-2, the V gene TRBV12-3 or TRBV12-4, with 7 bases matching TRBD1. The CDR3 runs 13 residues. Trimming at V came to 6 bases and at J to 7 bases, leaving 8 bases not matched to a gene. The CDR3 region has the DNA TGTGCCAGCAGCCCCCAGGGGGTATTTGGCTACACCTTC. It codes for CASSPQGVFGYTF.

The count of this clone is one. The gene calls are TRBV7-2 and TRBJ2-2, with D possibly TRBD2 on 6 matching bases. Germline values: CDR1 SGHTA, CDR2 FQGNSA. The V end lost 5 bases, the J end lost 6 bases, and 13 bases lay between the germline ends. The CDR3 spans 14 residues. As DNA, the CDR3 is TGTGCCAGCAGCCCCAAGGACTATTCCGGGGAGCTGTTTTTT. Translating gives CASSPKDYSGELFF. Complete variable domain (other parts from reference TRBV7-2 and TRBJ2-2): GAGVSQSPSNKVTEKGKDVELRCDPISGHTALYWYRQSLGQGLEFLIYFQGNSAPDKSGLPSDRFSAERTGGSVSTLTIQRTQQEDSAVYLCASSPKDYSGELFFGEGSRLTVL.

The genes are TRBV4-1 and TRBJ1-1; D unclear. V lost 4 bases and J 1 base, leaving 13 bases between the germline ends. Germline V CDR1 and CDR2: MGHRA, YSYEKL. CDR3 length: 15 residues. The CDR3 DNA reads as TGCGCCAGCAGCCGGAAAAGCGAGACGAACACTGAAGCTTTCTTT. Translation gives CASSRKSETNTEAFF.

The V and J genes are TRBV5-1 and TRBJ2-1, with D possibly being TRBD2 (6 bases). CDR3 length: 16 amino acids. Between the trimmed V and J ends, which lost 0 bases and 6 bases, there was a span of 16 bases. Germline lookup yields CDR1 SGHRS and CDR2 YFSETQ. DNA of the CDR3: TGCGCCAGCAGCTTGGCCAGCACCGATAGCGGCAATGAGCAGTTCTTC. Protein sequence: CASSLASTDSGNEQFF.

The genes are TRBV5-3 and TRBJ2-3; D is possibly TRBD1 (5 bases). TRBV5-3 is classed as an ORF, of uncertain function. This CDR3 is built from 12 residues. V dropped 3 bases and J dropped 4 bases, with 6 bases sitting between them. Here the CDR3 reads CARSCRADTQYF. CDR3 nucleotide sequence: TGTGCCAGAAGCTGCAGGGCAGATACGCAGTATTTT.

V and J are TRBV27 and TRBJ1-1; no reliable D call. Germline CDR1 is MNHEY and CDR2 is SMNVEV (reference sequence). The CDR3 totals 12 residues. Trimming cost V 6 bases and J 0 bases, with 5 bases left between them. CDR3 sequence reads: CASSGVNTEAFF. The CDR3 nucleotides are TGTGCCAGCAGCGGAGTGAACACTGAAGCTTTCTTT.

The rearrangement links TRBV27 to TRBJ2-2; 8 bases are a match to TRBD1. V shed 4 bases, J shed 8 bases, and the junction held 3 bases outside the gene matches. This CDR3 has 13 amino acids. Germline V gene data show CDR1 as MNHEY and CDR2 as SMNVEV (reference sequence). The CDR3 region has the DNA TGTGCCAGCAGTTACGGGACAGGTGGGGAGCTGTTTTTT. This translates into CASSYGTGGELFF.

This chain uses TRBV5-6 with TRBJ1-5; possibly TRBD1 for D (5 bases). The CDR3 runs to 14 residues. Looked up from germline, CDR1 is SGHDT and CDR2 is YYEEEE. V lost 2 bases and J 6 bases, leaving 12 bases between the germline ends. CDR3 residues: CASSLRGEGQPQHF. The DNA of the CDR3 is TGTGCCAGCAGCTTACGGGGGGAAGGTCAGCCCCAGCATTTT.

Only one count was recorded for this clone. The chain is built from TRBV3-1 (or the pseudogene TRBV3-2) and TRBJ2-7, with TRBD1 matching 8 bases. This CDR3 is built from 17 residues. V was pared by 1 base and J by 6 bases, with 14 bases of the junction left unmatched. Germline V gene data show CDR1 as LGHDT and CDR2 as YNNKEL (reference sequence). In DNA form, the CDR3 reads TGTGCCAGCAGCCAAGGGATTCTTCCGACAGGGGTTCTCGAGCAGTACTTC. Its protein is CASSQGILPTGVLEQYF.